This record looks at one TCR beta chain sequence and its context. This clone was seen just once. Its antigen is unknown. There are no base qualities to consult, and no much larger clone falls within one base. The germline V gene specifies SQVTM as CDR1 and ANQGSEA as CDR2. The V end gives up 4 bases and the J end 4 bases, leaving 9 bases in the junction not matched to a gene. Including the terminal cysteine and phenylalanine, the CDR3 comprises 14 residues. The retained sequence is limited to the CDR3, 42 bases, with the frame set at the first base. Each collaborating institution followed its own protocols to collect whole blood in K2EDTA tubes. For TCRbeta analysis, collaborators shipped samples as frozen whole blood, isolated PBMCs, or DNA extracted from either of those sample types. TCRbeta CDR3 regions were amplified from genomic DNA by means of the immunoSEQ Assay, a bias-controlled multiplex PCR. The paper's data handling went like this. The number of nucleated cells in each sample was estimated by amplification of reference gene primers within the assay. To quantify the absolute abundance of each unique TCRbeta CDR3 rearrangement, sequence reads were collapsed and filtered. For each sample, productive Simpson clonality was calculated as the square root of Simpson's diversity index over productive rearrangements. Imported from immuneACCESS, the table was reduced by TCRdb to in-frame sequences with V and J called. These copies leave out some clones; in studies compared against another copy, an unresolved V gene accounts for under half, and the cause of the remainder is not known. D and trimming were read from the DNA, whereas the V and J calls and clone size are those reported in that table. This sample is represented by 240,000 or so clones; nearly 90% of them were singletons. The top ten clones comprise roughly 0.8% of the sample.

The data were taken from a study of blood T cell repertoires in COVID-19 (dated by TCRdb to about 2020). About the study as a whole: Samples from collaborators originated in the United States, Italy and Spain and spanned both the acute and convalescent phases of COVID-19. The prospective study material was composed of cDNA or gDNA derived from T cells, B-cell-depleted T cells, or PBMCs. Subjects who had been exposed to COVID-19, were actively infected with it, or had recovered from it provided the deeply sampled blood TCRbeta repertoires that made up the dataset. A freely available public database, intended as a resource for researchers studying the immune response to SARS-CoV-2, is where the repertoires were released. The samples were drawn from the first 160 participants of the ongoing ImmuneRACE study and from over a thousand subjects provided by 6 global collaborators. A de-identified subject ID, COVID-19 status, age in years and sex were almost always included in the sample metadata. Where HLA class I and class II types were available, the types were taken from metadata supplied by the sample provider, not from assay-based typing. General findings and caveats noted by the study authors: The amount of clinical and demographic metadata varied by source and participant and was provided uncurated.

The sample was peripheral blood. The sequence derives from a woman in her thirties with acute or convalescent COVID-19. The V gene is TRBV29-1 and the J gene is TRBJ1-2; TRBD1 lines up with 7 middle nucleotides. The nucleotide sequence reads TGCAGCGTTGTCCGACAGGGTGGGGTCTATGGCTACACCTTC. Protein translation: CSVVRQGGVYGYTF.